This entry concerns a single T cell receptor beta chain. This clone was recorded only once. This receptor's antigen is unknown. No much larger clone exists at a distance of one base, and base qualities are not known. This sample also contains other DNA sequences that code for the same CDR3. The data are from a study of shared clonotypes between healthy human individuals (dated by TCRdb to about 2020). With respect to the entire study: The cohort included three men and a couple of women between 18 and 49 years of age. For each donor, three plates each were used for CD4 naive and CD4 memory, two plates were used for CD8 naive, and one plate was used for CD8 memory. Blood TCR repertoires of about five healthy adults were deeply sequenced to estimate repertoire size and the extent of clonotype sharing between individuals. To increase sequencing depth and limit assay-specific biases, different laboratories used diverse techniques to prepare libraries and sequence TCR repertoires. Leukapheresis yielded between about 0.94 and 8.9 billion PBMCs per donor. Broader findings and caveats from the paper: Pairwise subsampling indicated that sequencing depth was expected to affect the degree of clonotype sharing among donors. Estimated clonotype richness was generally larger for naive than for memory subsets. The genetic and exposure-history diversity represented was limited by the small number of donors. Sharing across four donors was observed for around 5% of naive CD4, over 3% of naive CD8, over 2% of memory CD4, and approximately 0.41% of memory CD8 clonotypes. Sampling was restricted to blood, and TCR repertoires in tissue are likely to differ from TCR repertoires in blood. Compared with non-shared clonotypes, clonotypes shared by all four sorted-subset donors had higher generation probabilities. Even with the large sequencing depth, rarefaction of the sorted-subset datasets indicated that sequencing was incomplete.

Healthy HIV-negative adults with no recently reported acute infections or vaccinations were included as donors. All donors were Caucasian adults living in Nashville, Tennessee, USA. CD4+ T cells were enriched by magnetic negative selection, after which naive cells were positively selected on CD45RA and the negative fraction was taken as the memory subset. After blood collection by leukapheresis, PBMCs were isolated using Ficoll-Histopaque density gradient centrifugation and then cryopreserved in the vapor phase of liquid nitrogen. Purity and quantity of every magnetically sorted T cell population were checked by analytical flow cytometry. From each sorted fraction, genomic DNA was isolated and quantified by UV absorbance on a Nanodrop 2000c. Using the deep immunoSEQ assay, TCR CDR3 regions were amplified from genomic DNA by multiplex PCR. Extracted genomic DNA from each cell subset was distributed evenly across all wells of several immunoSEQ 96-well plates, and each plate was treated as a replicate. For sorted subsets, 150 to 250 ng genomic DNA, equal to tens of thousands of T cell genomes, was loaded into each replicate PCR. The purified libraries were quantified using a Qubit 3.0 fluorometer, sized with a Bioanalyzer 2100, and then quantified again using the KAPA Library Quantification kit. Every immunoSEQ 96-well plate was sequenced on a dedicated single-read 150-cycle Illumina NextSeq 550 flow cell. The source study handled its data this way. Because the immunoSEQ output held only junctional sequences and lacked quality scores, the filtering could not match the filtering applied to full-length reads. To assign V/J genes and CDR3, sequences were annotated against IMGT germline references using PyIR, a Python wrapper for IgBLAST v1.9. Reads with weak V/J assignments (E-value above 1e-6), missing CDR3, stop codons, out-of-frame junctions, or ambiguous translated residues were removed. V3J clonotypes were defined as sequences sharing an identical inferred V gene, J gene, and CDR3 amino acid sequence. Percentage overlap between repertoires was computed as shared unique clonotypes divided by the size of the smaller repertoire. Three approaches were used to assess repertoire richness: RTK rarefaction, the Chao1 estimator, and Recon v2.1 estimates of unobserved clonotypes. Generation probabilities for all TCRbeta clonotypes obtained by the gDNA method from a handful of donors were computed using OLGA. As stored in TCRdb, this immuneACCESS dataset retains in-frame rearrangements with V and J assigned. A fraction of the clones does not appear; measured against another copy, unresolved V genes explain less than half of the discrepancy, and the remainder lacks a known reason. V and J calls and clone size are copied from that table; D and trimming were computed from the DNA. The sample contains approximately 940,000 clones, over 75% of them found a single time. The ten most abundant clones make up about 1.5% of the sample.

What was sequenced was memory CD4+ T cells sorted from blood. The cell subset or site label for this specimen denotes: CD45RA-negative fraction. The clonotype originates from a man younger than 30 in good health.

The DNA is as follows: TGTGCCATCCGGGACACAAATGAAAAACTGTTTTTT. This encodes CAIRDTNEKLFF. The chain is assembled from TRBV10-3 and TRBJ1-4; possibly the D gene is TRBD1, per 6 matching bases. Trimming costs V 8 bases and J 5 bases, and their ends lie 9 bases apart. Including the terminal cysteine and phenylalanine, the CDR3 comprises 12 residues. Of the read, only the CDR3 DNA is kept; its 36 bases are in frame from base 1. Via the germline V gene, CDR1 is ENHRY and CDR2 SYGVKD.